The clone carrying this TCR beta chain showed up just a few times. The data were taken from a study of T-cell reconstitution after alpha-beta-depleted transplantation in children. Trimming removed 0 bases from V and 4 bases from J, with 15 bases in between. This CDR3 is 16 amino acids long. CDR1 and CDR2 from the germline V gene are SGHRS and YFSETQ. Preparation of the TCRbeta library was carried out with unique molecular identifiers. TCRdb analysed the PCR reads with MiXCR anew, one entry per CDR3 protein. The top ten hold around 5.3% of the sample, which has some 830,000 distinct CDR3 sequences, roughly 15% seen once.

The material sequenced was PBMCs, mostly from graft donor cells, taken 360 days after TCRalphabeta/CD19-depleted stem cell transplant. The rearrangement links TRBV5-1 to TRBJ2-3, with D possibly matching TRBD2 (6 bases). The sequence derives from a male patient younger than 18 who had a stem cell transplant for acute lymphoblastic leukemia, so the T cells may come from the graft donor. CDR3 sequence (DNA): TGCGCCAGCAGCTTGGCCGGGAGTTTAGGCGCAGATACGCAGTATTTT. This translates into CASSLAGSLGADTQYF.